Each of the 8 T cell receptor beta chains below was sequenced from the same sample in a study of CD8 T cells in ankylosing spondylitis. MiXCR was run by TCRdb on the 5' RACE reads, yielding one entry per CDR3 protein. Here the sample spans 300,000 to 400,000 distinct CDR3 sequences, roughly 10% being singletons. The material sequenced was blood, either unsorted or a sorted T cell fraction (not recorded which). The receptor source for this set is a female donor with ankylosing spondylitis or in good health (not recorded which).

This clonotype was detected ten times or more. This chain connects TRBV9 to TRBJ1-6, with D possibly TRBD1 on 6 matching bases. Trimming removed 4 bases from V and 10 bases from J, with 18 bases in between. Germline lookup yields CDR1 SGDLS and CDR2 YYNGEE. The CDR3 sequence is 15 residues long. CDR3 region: CASSYGQSNESPLHF. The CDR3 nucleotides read TGTGCCAGCAGCTATGGACAGTCGAATGAATCACCCCTCCACTTT.

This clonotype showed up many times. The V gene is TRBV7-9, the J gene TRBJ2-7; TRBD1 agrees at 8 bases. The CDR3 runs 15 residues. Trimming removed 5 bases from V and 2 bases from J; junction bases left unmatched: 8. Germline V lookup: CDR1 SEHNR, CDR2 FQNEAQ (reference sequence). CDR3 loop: CASSPGQGKTYEQYF. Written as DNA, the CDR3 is TGTGCCAGCAGCCCCGGACAGGGAAAAACCTACGAGCAGTACTTC. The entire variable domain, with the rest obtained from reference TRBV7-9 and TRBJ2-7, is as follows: DTGVSQNPRHKITKRGQNVTFRCDPISEHNRLYWYRQTLGQGPEFLTYFQNEAQLEKSRLLSDRFSAERPKGSFSTLEIQRTEQGDSAMYLCASSPGQGKTYEQYFGPGTRLTVT.

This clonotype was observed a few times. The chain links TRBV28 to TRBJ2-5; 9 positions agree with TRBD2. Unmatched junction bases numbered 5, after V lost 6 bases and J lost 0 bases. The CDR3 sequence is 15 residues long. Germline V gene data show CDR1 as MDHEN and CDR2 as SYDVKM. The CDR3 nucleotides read TGTGCCAGCAGCTCCGCGGGGGGGAACCAAGAGACCCAGTACTTC. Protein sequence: CASSSAGGNQETQYF.

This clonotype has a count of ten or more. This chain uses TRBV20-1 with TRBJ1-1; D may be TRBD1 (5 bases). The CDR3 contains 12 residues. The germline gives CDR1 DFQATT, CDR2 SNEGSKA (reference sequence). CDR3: CRPDRRNTEAFF. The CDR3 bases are TGCAGGCCAGACAGACGAAACACTGAAGCTTTCTTT.

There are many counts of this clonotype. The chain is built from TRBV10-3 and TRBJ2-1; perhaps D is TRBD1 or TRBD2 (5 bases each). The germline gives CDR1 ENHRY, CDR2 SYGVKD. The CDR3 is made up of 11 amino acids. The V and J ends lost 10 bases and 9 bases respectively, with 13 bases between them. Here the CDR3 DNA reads TGTGCCACCCAGAGGGGAGTTGAGCAGTTCTTC. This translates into CATQRGVEQFF.

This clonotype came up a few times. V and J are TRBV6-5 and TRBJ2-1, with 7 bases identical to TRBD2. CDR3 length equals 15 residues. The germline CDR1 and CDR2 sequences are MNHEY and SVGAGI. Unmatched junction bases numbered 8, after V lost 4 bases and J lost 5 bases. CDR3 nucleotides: TGTGCCAGCAGTTGGGTGGGAGGGAATAACAATGAGCAGTTCTTC. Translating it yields CASSWVGGNNNEQFF.

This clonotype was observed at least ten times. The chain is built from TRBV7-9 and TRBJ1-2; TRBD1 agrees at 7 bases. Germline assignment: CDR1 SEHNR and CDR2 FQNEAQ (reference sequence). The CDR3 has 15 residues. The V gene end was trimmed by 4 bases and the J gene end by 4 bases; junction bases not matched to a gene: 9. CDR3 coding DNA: TGTGCCAGCAGCTCGACAGGGAGGCAAGGCTATGGCTACACCTTC. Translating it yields CASSSTGRQGYGYTF.

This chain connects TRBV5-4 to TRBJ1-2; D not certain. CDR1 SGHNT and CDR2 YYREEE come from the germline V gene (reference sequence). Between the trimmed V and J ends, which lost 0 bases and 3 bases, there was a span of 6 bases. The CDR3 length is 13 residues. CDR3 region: CASSLARDYGYTF. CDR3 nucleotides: TGTGCCAGCAGCTTGGCCCGGGACTATGGCTACACCTTC.